Shown below are 31 T cell receptor beta chains from a single sample sequenced in a study of OX40 agonist ivuxolimab in advanced cancers. The assay was immunoSEQ multiplex PCR, and TCRdb's table has in-frame clones only and misses some. The sample gives several thousand clones, about 85% of which show up once; under 30% is in the top ten. The sequenced sample was CD4+ or CD8+ T cells sorted from blood, obtained in a trial of the OX40 agonist ivuxolimab. These receptors were obtained from an adult with an advanced solid tumor such as melanoma, head and neck, liver or kidney cancer.

This clone showed up just a few times. V usage is TRBV6-5 and J usage is TRBJ1-2, with a tentative D call TRBD1 (6 bases). This CDR3 has 13 residues. Trimming pared 2 bases from V and 13 bases from J, leaving 17 bases between. Germline lookup yields CDR1 MNHEY and CDR2 SVGAGI. The CDR3 spells CASSYGGQGFLTF. CDR3 coding DNA: TGTGCCAGCAGTTACGGGGGGCAGGGGTTCCTCACCTTC.

For this clone: Sequence at one end of the junction differs from germline and may be a read error. V usage is TRBV5-1 and J usage is TRBJ2-7, with a possible D match to TRBD2 (7 bases). CDR1 and CDR2 from the germline V gene are SGHRS and YFSETQ. CDR3 length equals 13 residues. CDR3: CASSLPGGYEQCF. In DNA, the CDR3 is TGCGCCAGCAGCTTGCCGGGGGGCTACGAGCAGTGCTTC.

J is TRBJ1-5 and V is TRBV27; a possible D gene is TRBD1 (5 bases). V gave up 4 bases and J gave up 2 bases, with 18 bases separating them. Looked up from germline, CDR1 is MNHEY and CDR2 is SMNVEV (reference sequence). The CDR3 is 17 amino acids. CDR3 protein: CASSSPALEGGNQPQHF. In DNA, the CDR3 is TGTGCCAGCAGTTCCCCGGCTTTAGAAGGGGGCAATCAGCCCCAGCATTTT.

V gene TRBV28 combines with J gene TRBJ2-3; 8 bases are a match to TRBD1. The V gene's germline CDR1 is MDHEN and CDR2 SYDVKM. Losses at the gene ends were 5 bases for V and 4 bases for J; bases not matched to a gene: 2. The CDR3 runs to 13 residues. CDR3 in DNA: TGTGCCAGCAGTGGACAGGGAGCAGATACGCAGTATTTT. This codes for CASSGQGADTQYF. Drawing the rest from reference TRBV28 and TRBJ2-3, the complete variable domain is DVKVTQSSRYLVKRTGEKVFLECVQDMDHENMFWYRQDPGLGLRLIYFSYDVKMKEKGDIPEGYSVSREKKERFSLILESASTNQTSMYLCASSGQGADTQYFGPGTRLTVL.

This chain connects TRBV7-2 to TRBJ1-2; TRBD1 might be the D (5 bases). Germline V lookup: CDR1 SGHTA, CDR2 FQGNSA. The CDR3 is 16 residues long. V was cut by 5 bases and J by 6 bases, with 22 bases left in between. The CDR3 DNA is TGTGCCAGCAGCCGTGACCCGGGGGTCCCAATCGATGGCTACACCTTC. The encoded protein is CASSRDPGVPIDGYTF. The full variable domain, its missing parts supplied by reference TRBV7-2 and TRBJ1-2, is GAGVSQSPSNKVTEKGKDVELRCDPISGHTALYWYRQSLGQGLEFLIYFQGNSAPDKSGLPSDRFSAERTGGSVSTLTIQRTQQEDSAVYLCASSRDPGVPIDGYTFGSGTRLTVV.

This clone turned up a few times. CDR3: CASSPSGYNSPLHF. In nucleotides, the CDR3 is TGTGCCAGCAGCCCCTCGGGATATAATTCACCCCTCCACTTT. This chain uses TRBV27 with TRBJ1-6; D remains unclear. Germline CDR1 MNHEY, CDR2 SMNVEV (reference sequence). V was trimmed by 6 bases and J by 4 bases, leaving 10 bases between them. The CDR3 totals 14 residues.

The rearrangement links TRBV28 to TRBJ2-7, with 8 bases that match TRBD1. Germline CDR1 is MDHEN and CDR2 is SYDVKM. This CDR3 is built from 15 residues. Trimming at V came to 5 bases and at J to 1 base, leaving 7 bases not matched to a gene. The CDR3 coding sequence is TGTGCCAGCAGTCCAGGGACAGGCACATCCTACGAGCAGTACTTC. Protein product: CASSPGTGTSYEQYF.

This sequence joins TRBV9 and TRBJ2-6, with a tentative D call TRBD1 (6 bases). CDR1 and CDR2 from the germline V gene are SGDLS and YYNGEE. This CDR3 has 17 residues. V lost 0 bases to trimming and J lost 2 bases, with 12 bases between them. The CDR3 loop reads CASSVGQGHTGANVLTF. Here the CDR3 DNA reads TGTGCCAGCAGCGTAGGGCAGGGGCACACTGGGGCCAACGTCCTGACTTTC.

Concerning this clone itself: At one of its ends the junction is not consistent with the germline gene, which may arise from a read error. The chain is built from TRBV7-3 and TRBJ2-3; TRBD1 is a possible D gene (6 bases). CDR3 size: 14 residues. Germline lookup yields CDR1 SGHTA and CDR2 FQGTGA. This CDR3 reads CASSLTGPTDTQYF. CDR3 sequence (DNA): TGTGCCAGCAGCCTAACAGGGCCCACAGATACGCAGTATTTT.

The chain combines TRBV27 with TRBJ2-1; 12 bases fit TRBD2. CDR3 length equals 16 residues. Germline V gene sequence: CDR1 MNHEY, CDR2 SMNVEV (reference sequence). The trim removed 5 bases at V and 3 bases at J, leaving 5 bases unmatched. For the CDR3, the DNA is TGTGCCAGCAGTGAACCGGGACTAGCGGGCTACAATGAGCAGTTCTTC. Protein sequence: CASSEPGLAGYNEQFF.

The rearrangement joins TRBV4-3 to TRBJ1-2; maybe TRBD1 (5 bases). Trimming removed 0 bases at V and 0 bases at J, with 8 bases between. This CDR3 region has 15 residues. CDR1 is LGHNA and CDR2 is YSLEER in the germline V gene. CDR3 nucleotide sequence: TGCGCCAGCAGCCAAGATTCAGGGCCTAACTATGGCTACACCTTC. It yields the protein CASSQDSGPNYGYTF.

The J gene is TRBJ1-2, the V gene TRBV4-1, with 8 bases aligning to TRBD1. This CDR3 is 13 amino acids long. J gave up 4 bases and V 3 bases, and 1 base lay outside the gene matches. Looked up from germline, CDR1 is MGHRA and CDR2 is YSYEKL. The CDR3 coding sequence is TGCGCCAGCAGCCAGGACAGGGCCTATGGCTACACCTTC. Its translation: CASSQDRAYGYTF.

This clone was observed a single time. The V call is TRBV9, the J call TRBJ2-1; D is possibly TRBD1 (6 bases). The CDR3 loop spans 16 amino acids. Looked up from germline, CDR1 is SGDLS and CDR2 is YYNGEE. Trimming shortened V by 3 bases and J by 3 bases, and 16 bases separated the two germline ends. The CDR3 region has the DNA TGTGCCAGCAGCGCCCAAACAGGGTTAGGCTACAATGAGCAGTTCTTC. Amino acids: CASSAQTGLGYNEQFF.

The V call is TRBV15, the J call TRBJ2-1; D remains unclear. Deletions cut 5 bases from V and 2 bases from J, with 4 bases between. The CDR3 runs 12 residues. Germline V lookup: CDR1 LNHNV, CDR2 YYDKDF (reference sequence). The CDR3 DNA reads as TGTGCCACCAGCGGTCCCTACAATGAGCAGTTCTTC. It translates to CATSGPYNEQFF. The full variable domain, rest sourced from reference TRBV15 and TRBJ2-1, is DAMVIQNPRYQVTQFGKPVTLSCSQTLNHNVMYWYQQKSSQAPKLLFHYYDKDFNNEADTPDNFQSRRPNTSFCFLDIRSPGLGDTAMYLCATSGPYNEQFFGPGTRLTVL.

This chain uses TRBV5-6 with TRBJ2-5, with TRBD2 matching over 8 bases. From germline, CDR1 is SGHDT and CDR2 YYEEEE. V lost 0 bases and J lost 4; bases outside the gene matches: 2. CDR3 length: 14 amino acids. CDR3 nucleotide sequence: TGTGCCAGCAGCTTGGTAGCGGGGAGAGAGACCCAGTACTTC. It codes for CASSLVAGRETQYF.

The V gene is TRBV5-1, the J gene TRBJ1-2; D is ambiguous. This CDR3 region has 11 residues. V lost 1 base and J lost 5, with 3 bases in between. The germline gives CDR1 SGHRS, CDR2 YFSETQ. In DNA, the CDR3 is TGCGCCAGCAGCTTGACTTATGGCTACACCTTC. The encoded protein is CASSLTYGYTF.

In its sample, this clone was seen a few times. This chain joins TRBV5-5 and TRBJ1-5, with D possibly TRBD1 on 5 matching bases. Trimming took off 4 bases at V and 3 bases at J, with 17 bases between the two ends. This CDR3 contains 16 residues. Per the germline V gene, CDR1 is SGHKS and CDR2 is YYEKEE (reference sequence). CDR3 coding DNA: TGTGCCAGCAGCCCCCGGGACTCAAACTACAATCAGCCCCAGCATTTT. Translated, it gives CASSPRDSNYNQPQHF.

This clone was counted between two and nine times. The chain has TRBV29-1 and TRBJ2-1, with D perhaps TRBD2 (6 bases). The V gene lost 7 bases and the J gene lost 6 bases, with 19 bases spanning the gap. Germline V CDR1 and CDR2: SQVTM, ANQGSEA. The CDR3 length is 14 residues. CDR3 nucleotides: TGCAGCGCCGTAGGGCGCGGGGAGTTCAATGAGCAGTTCTTC. The encoded protein is CSAVGRGEFNEQFF.

The rearrangement uses TRBV7-9 and TRBJ2-7; D remains unclear. V was trimmed by 6 bases and J by 7 bases, leaving 19 bases between them. Germline assignment: CDR1 SEHNR and CDR2 FQNEAQ (reference sequence). CDR3 length equals 14 residues. The CDR3 sequence: CASSGEQRSTEQYF. CDR3 nucleotides: TGTGCCAGCAGTGGAGAACAGAGGAGTACTGAGCAGTACTTC. Drawing the rest from reference TRBV7-9 and TRBJ2-7, the complete variable domain is DTGVSQNPRHKITKRGQNVTFRCDPISEHNRLYWYRQTLGQGPEFLTYFQNEAQLEKSRLLSDRFSAERPKGSFSTLEIQRTEQGDSAMYLCASSGEQRSTEQYFGPGTRLTVT.

J is TRBJ1-4 and V is TRBV7-9, with D possibly TRBD1 on 6 matching bases. The V end was cut by 2 bases, the J end by 0 bases, with 13 bases between. Germline CDR1 SEHNR, CDR2 FQNEAQ (reference sequence). CDR3 length equals 17 residues. The CDR3 DNA follows: TGTGCCAGCAGCTTAAATCCAGGGGTGCCAACTAATGAAAAACTGTTTTTT. It specifies CASSLNPGVPTNEKLFF.

The V gene is TRBV5-6, the J gene TRBJ2-7, with D perhaps TRBD2 (5 bases). The CDR3 extends over 16 amino acids. CDR1 and CDR2 from the germline V gene are SGHDT and YYEEEE. Trimming removed 0 bases from V and 2 bases from J, with 15 bases in between. The CDR3 DNA reads TGTGCCAGCAGCTTGGGTGAGGGAACGAAAGCCTACGAGCAGTACTTC. Amino acid sequence: CASSLGEGTKAYEQYF.

There are a few counts of this clone. The chain combines TRBV28 with TRBJ2-2, with 7 bases matching TRBD2. The CDR3 contains 17 residues. The ends lost 2 bases at V and 3 bases at J; junction bases unmatched: 9. Germline-derived CDR1 and CDR2 are MDHEN and SYDVKM. CDR3 DNA sequence: TGTGCCAGCAGTTTAGGGTCGGGAGGTCCGTACACCGGGGAGCTGTTTTTT. Protein product: CASSLGSGGPYTGELFF.

This chain connects TRBV5-5 to TRBJ2-1, with 8 bases fitting TRBD1. V gave up 4 bases and J gave up 9 bases; unmatched junction bases: 3. From germline, CDR1 is SGHKS and CDR2 YYEKEE (reference sequence). The CDR3 loop spans 12 amino acids. CDR3 region: CASSATGAEQFF. Written as DNA, the CDR3 is TGTGCCAGCAGCGCGACAGGGGCTGAGCAGTTCTTC.

This clone was recorded once. The chain is built from TRBV30 and TRBJ2-6, with D possibly called TRBD1 or TRBD2 (5 bases each). V was shortened by 1 base and J by 3 bases, with 7 bases between the two germline ends. Per germline, CDR1 GTSNPN and CDR2 SVGIG (reference sequence). CDR3 length: 14 amino acids. DNA of the CDR3: TGTGCCTGGAGTGCAGGGAGTGGGGCCAACGTCCTGACTTTC. Amino acids: CAWSAGSGANVLTF.

CDR3 sequence reads: CASSLLPGQGFRFGSGELFF. CDR3 DNA sequence: TGCGCCAGCAGCCTACTTCCGGGACAGGGTTTCAGGTTTGGGTCCGGGGAGCTGTTTTTT. V gene TRBV5-1 combines with J gene TRBJ2-2; 9 bases map to TRBD1. The CDR3 contains 20 residues. From germline, CDR1 is SGHRS and CDR2 YFSETQ. J gave up 6 bases and V 4 bases, and 22 bases lay outside the gene matches.

The V gene is TRBV4-1, the J gene TRBJ2-3, with D possibly TRBD2 on 5 matching bases. From germline, CDR1 is MGHRA and CDR2 YSYEKL. This CDR3 is built from 14 residues. Trimming removed 0 bases from V and 11 bases from J, with 15 bases in between. CDR3 nucleotide sequence: TGCGCCAGCAGCCAAGATTTGGGCACGGGAATGCAGTATTTT. Protein: CASSQDLGTGMQYF.

The V call is TRBV2, the J call TRBJ1-6; no clear D gene. The CDR3 is made up of 15 amino acids. V was shortened by 5 bases and J by 4 bases, with 12 bases between the two germline ends. Germline V lookup: CDR1 SNHLY, CDR2 FYNNEI. DNA of the CDR3: TGTGCCAGCAGTTTCGATACAGTTTATAATTCACCCCTCCACTTT. Its translation: CASSFDTVYNSPLHF.

The chain joins TRBV5-1 to TRBJ2-2; the D gene is possibly TRBD2 (6 bases). V gave up 4 bases and J gave up 5 bases, with 15 bases separating them. CDR3 length equals 15 residues. Germline-derived CDR1 and CDR2 are SGHRS and YFSETQ. CDR3 residues: CASSPGTSLTGELFF. In DNA form, the CDR3 reads TGCGCCAGCAGCCCCGGAACTAGCTTGACCGGGGAGCTGTTTTTT.

The chain carries TRBV30 and TRBJ1-4, with TRBD1 as a possible D gene (5 bases). Germline lookup yields CDR1 GTSNPN and CDR2 SVGIG (reference sequence). The CDR3 has 12 amino acids. V lost 2 bases and J 7 bases, leaving 8 bases between the germline ends. This CDR3 is CAWSWGIEKLFF. CDR3 nucleotide sequence: TGTGCCTGGAGTTGGGGGATTGAAAAACTGTTTTTT.

The J gene is TRBJ1-5, the V gene TRBV28; D ambiguous. The germline V gene has CDR1 MDHEN and CDR2 SYDVKM. V was clipped by 2 bases and J by 6 bases, with 11 bases between them. This CDR3 spans 14 amino acids. The CDR3 sequence: CASSLEGGLQPQHF. In nucleotides, the CDR3 is TGTGCCAGCAGTTTAGAGGGTGGGCTTCAGCCCCAGCATTTT.

The V gene is TRBV4-1, the J gene TRBJ2-2; D may be TRBD2 (6 bases). This CDR3 spans 15 amino acids. Trimming shortened V by 4 bases and J by 5 bases, and 14 bases separated the two germline ends. From germline, CDR1 is MGHRA and CDR2 YSYEKL. The CDR3 DNA is TGCGCCAGCAGCCGGGGGGTCGTTATGACCGGGGAGCTGTTTTTT. This sequence encodes CASSRGVVMTGELFF.